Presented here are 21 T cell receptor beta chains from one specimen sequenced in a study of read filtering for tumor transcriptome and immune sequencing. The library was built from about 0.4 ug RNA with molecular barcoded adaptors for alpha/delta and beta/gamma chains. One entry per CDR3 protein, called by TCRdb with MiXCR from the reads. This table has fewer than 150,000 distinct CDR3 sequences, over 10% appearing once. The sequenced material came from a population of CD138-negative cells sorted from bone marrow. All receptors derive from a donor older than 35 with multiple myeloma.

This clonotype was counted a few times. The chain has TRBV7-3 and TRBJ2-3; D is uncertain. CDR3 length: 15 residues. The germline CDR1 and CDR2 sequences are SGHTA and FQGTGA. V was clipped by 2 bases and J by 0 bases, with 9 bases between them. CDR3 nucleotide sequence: TGTGCCAGCAGCTTAGCCGGGCCTAGCACAGATACGCAGTATTTT. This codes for CASSLAGPSTDTQYF.

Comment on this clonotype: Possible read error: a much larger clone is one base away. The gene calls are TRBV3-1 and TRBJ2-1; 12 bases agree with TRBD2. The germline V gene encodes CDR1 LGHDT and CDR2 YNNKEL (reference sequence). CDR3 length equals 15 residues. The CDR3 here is CAGSLGLAGNNEQFF. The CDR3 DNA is TGTGCCGGCAGCCTGGGACTAGCGGGTAACAATGAGCAGTTCTTC.

Here the CDR3 reads CASRQGLGSEQYF. The CDR3 DNA reads TGTGCCAGCAGACAAGGTTTGGGCAGCGAGCAGTACTTC. This chain connects TRBV6-5 to TRBJ2-7; D remains unclear. The CDR3 runs to 13 residues. Germline V gene lookup returns CDR1 MNHEY and CDR2 SVGAGI. V shed 6 bases and J shed 6 bases, with 15 bases lying between them.

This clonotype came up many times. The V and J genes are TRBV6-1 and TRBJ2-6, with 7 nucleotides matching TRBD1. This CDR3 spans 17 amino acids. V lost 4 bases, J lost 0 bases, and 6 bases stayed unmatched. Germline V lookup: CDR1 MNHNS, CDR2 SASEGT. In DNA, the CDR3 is TGTGCCAGCAGTGTATCGGGACAGAGCTCTGGGGCCAACGTCCTGACTTTC. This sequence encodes CASSVSGQSSGANVLTF.

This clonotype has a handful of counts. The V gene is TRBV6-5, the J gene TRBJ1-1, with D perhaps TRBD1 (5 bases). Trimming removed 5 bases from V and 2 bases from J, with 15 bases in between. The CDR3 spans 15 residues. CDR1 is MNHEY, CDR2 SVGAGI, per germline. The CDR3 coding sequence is TGTGCCAGCAGTAGAGACGGTGGGGCCAACACTGAAGCTTTCTTT. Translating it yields CASSRDGGANTEAFF.

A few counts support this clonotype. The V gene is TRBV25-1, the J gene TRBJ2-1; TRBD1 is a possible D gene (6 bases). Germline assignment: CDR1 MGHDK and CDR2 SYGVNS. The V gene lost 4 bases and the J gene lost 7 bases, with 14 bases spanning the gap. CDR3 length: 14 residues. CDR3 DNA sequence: TGTGCCAGCAGTGGAGGACAGTTCGGGAATGAGCAGTTCTTC. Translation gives CASSGGQFGNEQFF.

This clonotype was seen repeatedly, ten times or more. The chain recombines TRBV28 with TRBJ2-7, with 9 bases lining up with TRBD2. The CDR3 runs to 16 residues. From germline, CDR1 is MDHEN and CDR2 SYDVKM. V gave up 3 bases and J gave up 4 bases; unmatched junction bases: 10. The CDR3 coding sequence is TGTGCCAGCAGTTTTCCGTGGACAGCGGGAGGATACGAGCAGTACTTC. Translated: CASSFPWTAGGYEQYF. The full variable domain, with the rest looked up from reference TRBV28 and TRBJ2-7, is DVKVTQSSRYLVKRTGEKVFLECVQDMDHENMFWYRQDPGLGLRLIYFSYDVKMKEKGDIPEGYSVSREKKERFSLILESASTNQTSMYLCASSFPWTAGGYEQYFGPGTRLTVT.

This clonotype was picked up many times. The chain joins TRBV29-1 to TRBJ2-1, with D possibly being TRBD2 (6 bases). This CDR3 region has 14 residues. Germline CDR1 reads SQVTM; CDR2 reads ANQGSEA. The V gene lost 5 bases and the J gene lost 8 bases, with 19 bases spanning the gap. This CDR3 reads CSVRRGIAVDEQFF. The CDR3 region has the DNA TGCAGCGTTAGGCGGGGAATAGCAGTCGATGAGCAGTTCTTC.

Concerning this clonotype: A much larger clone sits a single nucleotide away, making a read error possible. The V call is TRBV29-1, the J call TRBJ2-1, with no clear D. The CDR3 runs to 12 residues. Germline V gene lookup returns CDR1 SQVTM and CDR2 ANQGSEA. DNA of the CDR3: TGCACCGTCCGCGGCAGCTACAATGAGCAGTTCTTC. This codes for CTVRGSYNEQFF.

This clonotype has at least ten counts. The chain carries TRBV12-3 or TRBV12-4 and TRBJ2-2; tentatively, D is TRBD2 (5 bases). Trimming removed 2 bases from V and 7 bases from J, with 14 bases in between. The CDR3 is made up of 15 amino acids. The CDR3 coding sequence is TGTGCCAGCAGTTTAATCGGGAATATCGGCGGGGAGCTGTTTTTT. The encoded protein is CASSLIGNIGGELFF.

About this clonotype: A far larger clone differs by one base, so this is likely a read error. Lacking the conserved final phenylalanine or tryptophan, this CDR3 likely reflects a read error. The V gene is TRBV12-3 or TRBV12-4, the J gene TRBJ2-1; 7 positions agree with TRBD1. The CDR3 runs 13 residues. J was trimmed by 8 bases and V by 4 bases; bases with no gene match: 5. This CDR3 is CASSSPDRDEQFC. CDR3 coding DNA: TGTGCCAGCAGTTCCCCCGACAGGGATGAGCAGTTCTGC.

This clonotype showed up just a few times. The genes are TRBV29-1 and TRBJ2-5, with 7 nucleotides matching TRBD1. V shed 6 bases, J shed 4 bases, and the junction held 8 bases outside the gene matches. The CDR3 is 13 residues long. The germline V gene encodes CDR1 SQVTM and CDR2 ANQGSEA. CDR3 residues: CSVDEGGPETQYF. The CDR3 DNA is TGCAGCGTGGACGAAGGGGGCCCAGAGACCCAGTACTTC.

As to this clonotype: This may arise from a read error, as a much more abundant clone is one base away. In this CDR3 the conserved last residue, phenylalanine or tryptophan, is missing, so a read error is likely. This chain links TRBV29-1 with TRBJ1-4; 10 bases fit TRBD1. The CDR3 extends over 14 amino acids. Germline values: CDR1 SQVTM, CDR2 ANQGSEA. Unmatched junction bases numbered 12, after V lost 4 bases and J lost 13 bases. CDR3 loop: CSVVGPGQGTALFL. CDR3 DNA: TGCAGCGTTGTAGGGCCGGGACAGGGGACGGCACTGTTTCTT.

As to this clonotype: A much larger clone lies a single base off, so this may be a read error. CDR3 amino acids: CATSRTTGSVAFF. The CDR3 DNA reads TGTGCCACCAGCAGGACGACAGGGTCTGTAGCTTTCTTT. The gene calls are TRBV15 and TRBJ1-1, with 7 bases aligning to TRBD1. Germline CDR1 and CDR2: LNHNV and YYDKDF (reference sequence). After removal of 3 bases from V and 10 bases from J, the junction contained 8 bases not matched to a gene. The CDR3 length is 13 residues.

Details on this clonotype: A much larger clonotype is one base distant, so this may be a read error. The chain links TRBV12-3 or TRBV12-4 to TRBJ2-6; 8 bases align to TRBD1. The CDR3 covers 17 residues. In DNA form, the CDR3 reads TGTGCCTGCAGTTTACATCAGGGGGCATCTGGGGCCAACGTCCTGACTTTC. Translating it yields CACSLHQGASGANVLTF.

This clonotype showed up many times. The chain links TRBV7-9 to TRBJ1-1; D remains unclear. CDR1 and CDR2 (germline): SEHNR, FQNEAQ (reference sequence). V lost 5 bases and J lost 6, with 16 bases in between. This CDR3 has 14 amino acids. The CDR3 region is CASSMEAPTPEAFF. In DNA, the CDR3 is TGTGCCAGCAGCATGGAAGCCCCTACCCCTGAAGCTTTCTTT.

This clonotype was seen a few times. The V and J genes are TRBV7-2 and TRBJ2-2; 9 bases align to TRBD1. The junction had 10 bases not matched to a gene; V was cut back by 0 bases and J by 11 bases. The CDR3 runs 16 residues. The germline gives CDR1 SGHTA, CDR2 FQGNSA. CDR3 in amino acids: CASSLARTGVSLELFF. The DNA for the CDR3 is TGTGCCAGCAGCTTAGCCCGGACAGGGGTCAGCTTAGAGCTGTTTTTT.

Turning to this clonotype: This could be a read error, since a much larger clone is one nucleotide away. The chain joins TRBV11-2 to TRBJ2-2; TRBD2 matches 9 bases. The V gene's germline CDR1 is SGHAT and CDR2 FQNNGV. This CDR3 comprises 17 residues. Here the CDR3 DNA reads TGTGCCAGCACCCCGATCCGGGTAGCGGGGGACGGCGGGGAGCTGTCTTTT. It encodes CASTPIRVAGDGGELSF.

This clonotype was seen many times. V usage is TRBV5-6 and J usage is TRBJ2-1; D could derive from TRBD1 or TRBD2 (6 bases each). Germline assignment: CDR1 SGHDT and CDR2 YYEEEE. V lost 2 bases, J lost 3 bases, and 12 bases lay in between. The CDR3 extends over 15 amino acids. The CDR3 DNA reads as TGTGCCAGCAGCTTATGGGGGGCGGGCTACAATGAGCAGTTCTTC. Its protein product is CASSLWGAGYNEQFF.

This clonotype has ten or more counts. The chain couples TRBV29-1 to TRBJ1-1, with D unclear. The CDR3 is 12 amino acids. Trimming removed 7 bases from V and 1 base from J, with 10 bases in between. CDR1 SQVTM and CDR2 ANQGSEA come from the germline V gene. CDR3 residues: CSGSRRNTEAFF. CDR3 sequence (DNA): TGCAGCGGCTCCAGGAGGAACACTGAAGCTTTCTTT.

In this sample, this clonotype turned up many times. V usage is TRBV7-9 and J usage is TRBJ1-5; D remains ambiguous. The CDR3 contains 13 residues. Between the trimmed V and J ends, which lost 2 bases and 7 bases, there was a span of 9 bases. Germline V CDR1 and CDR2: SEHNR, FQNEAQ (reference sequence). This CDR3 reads CASSLSSSQPQHF. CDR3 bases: TGTGCCAGCAGCTTATCGAGCAGCCAGCCCCAGCATTTT.